These 10 T cell receptor beta chains came from one sample sequenced in a study of PD-1 blockade in classical Hodgkin lymphoma. The assay was immunoSEQ multiplex PCR, and TCRdb's table has in-frame clones only and misses some. The table shows tens of thousands of clones, with around 80% occurring only once. Time point described: cycle 4 day 1 (C4D1), after 6 weeks of nivolumab. Brentuximab vedotin exposure varied, and every patient relapsed after autologous stem cell transplantation. Sequenced here: peripheral blood mononuclear cells (PBMCs), sampled before the fourth cycle of nivolumab. These receptors came from a human donor with classical Hodgkin lymphoma.

The rearrangement links TRBV6-6 to TRBJ1-3; no reliable D call. Germline V gene lookup returns CDR1 MNHNY and CDR2 SVGAGI (reference sequence). Trimming pared 6 bases from V and 3 bases from J, leaving 6 bases between. The CDR3 length is 12 residues. CDR3 DNA sequence: TGTGCCAGCAGCCCCCGTGGAAACACCATATATTTT. As protein: CASSPRGNTIYF.

The chain joins TRBV4-1 to TRBJ2-7, with D maybe TRBD1 (6 bases). Germline CDR1 is MGHRA and CDR2 is YSYEKL. CDR3 length: 15 residues. V was cut by 0 bases and J by 1 base, with 10 bases left in between. CDR3 region: CASSQEDSKSYEQYF. In nucleotides, the CDR3 is TGCGCCAGCAGCCAAGAGGACAGCAAATCCTACGAGCAGTACTTC.

The chain links TRBV6-5 to TRBJ2-1, with D perhaps matching TRBD2 (6 bases). In germline, CDR1 is MNHEY, CDR2 SVGAGI. The germline V and J ends were trimmed by 4 bases and 7 bases, with 17 bases remaining between them. This CDR3 spans 15 amino acids. CDR3 sequence reads: CASSSTPGLTNEQFF. The CDR3 bases are TGTGCCAGCAGTTCCACTCCGGGACTGACTAATGAGCAGTTCTTC.

The chain uses TRBV4-2 and TRBJ1-5; 7 nucleotides align to TRBD1. The CDR3 runs 16 residues. Germline V lookup: CDR1 LGHNA, CDR2 YNFKEQ. J lost 4 bases, V lost 4 bases, and 10 bases had no gene match. CDR3 DNA sequence: TGTGCCAGCAGCCTCGGTACCGGACAGGCAAATCAGCCCCAGCATTTT. Translation: CASSLGTGQANQPQHF.

The rearrangement uses TRBV7-2 and TRBJ2-2; the match to TRBD1 covers 8 bases. This CDR3 has 15 amino acids. Germline CDR1 and CDR2: SGHTA and FQGNSA. V lost 5 bases and J lost 0; bases outside the gene matches: 2. The CDR3 region is CASSPQGANTGELFF. The CDR3 DNA reads TGTGCCAGCAGCCCACAGGGGGCGAACACCGGGGAGCTGTTTTTT.

The chain combines TRBV2 with TRBJ1-2; D remains ambiguous. The V end lost 7 bases, the J end lost 4 bases, and 19 bases lay between the germline ends. The CDR3 sequence is 15 residues long. Germline V gives CDR1 SNHLY, CDR2 FYNNEI. The CDR3 DNA follows: TGTGCCAGCACCCAAACAGCCCCTCCCGGCTATGGCTACACCTTC. Protein product: CASTQTAPPGYGYTF.

The rearrangement uses TRBV10-3 and TRBJ2-2, with TRBD2 identical over 8 bases. J was trimmed by 1 base and V by 4 bases; bases with no gene match: 2. The CDR3 is made up of 15 amino acids. Germline values: CDR1 ENHRY, CDR2 SYGVKD. CDR3 loop: CAISASGLNTGELFF. CDR3 coding DNA: TGTGCCATCAGTGCTAGCGGGTTGAACACCGGGGAGCTGTTTTTT.

V gene TRBV9 combines with J gene TRBJ2-2; 7 bases agree with TRBD1. The ends lost 0 bases at V and 5 bases at J; junction bases unmatched: 4. The CDR3 is 15 residues long. CDR1 SGDLS and CDR2 YYNGEE come from the germline V gene. Written as DNA, the CDR3 is TGTGCCAGCAGCGTAGGGACAGGAATAACCGGGGAGCTGTTTTTT. Residues: CASSVGTGITGELFF.

The gene calls are TRBV19 and TRBJ1-1; D might be TRBD1 (5 bases). V was cut by 3 bases and J by 6 bases, with 17 bases left in between. This CDR3 contains 15 residues. Germline lookup yields CDR1 LNHDA and CDR2 SQIVND (reference sequence). In DNA, the CDR3 is TGTGCCAGTAGTATCGGGCCGGGGGGGAGCGCTGAAGCTTTCTTT. This codes for CASSIGPGGSAEAFF.

In its sample, this clone was seen a few times. The chain's CDR3 is CASSLIGTGVSPLHF. The DNA for the CDR3 is TGTGCCAGCAGTTTAATCGGGACAGGGGTTTCACCCCTCCACTTT. V is TRBV11-2 and J is TRBJ1-6; TRBD1 agrees at 10 bases. The CDR3 is 15 residues long. CDR1 and CDR2 (germline): SGHAT, FQNNGV. Trimming cost V 6 bases and J 9 bases; bases outside gene matches: 8.